The clone carrying this T cell receptor beta chain has a count of ten or more. Antigen: not known. V was clipped by 5 bases and J by 4 bases; unmatched bases: 6. CDR1 and CDR2 (germline): SGHVS, FNYEAQ. The CDR3 has 14 residues. This specimen comes from a study of T cell repertoires in cytomegalovirus infection. Study background: CMV infection plus the matching HLA type was flagged by public TCR beta signatures.

TCRdb used MiXCR to reprocess the reads, holding one entry per CDR3 protein. This sample has approximately 770,000 distinct CDR3 sequences; 25% to 30% occur once, and the top ten carry around 14%. This clonotype originated in a human donor in good health (CMV status not recorded). Some clones in this sample may be carry-over from other donors' samples. The chain has TRBV7-6 and TRBJ2-7, with TRBD2 matching over 9 bases. Sample: cultured CD8+ T cells from PBMCs, taken from culture after CMV antigen stimulation. DNA for the CDR3: TGTGCCAGCAGCCCCAGCGGGGGGCTGTACGAGCAGTACTTC. Amino acids: CASSPSGGLYEQYF.